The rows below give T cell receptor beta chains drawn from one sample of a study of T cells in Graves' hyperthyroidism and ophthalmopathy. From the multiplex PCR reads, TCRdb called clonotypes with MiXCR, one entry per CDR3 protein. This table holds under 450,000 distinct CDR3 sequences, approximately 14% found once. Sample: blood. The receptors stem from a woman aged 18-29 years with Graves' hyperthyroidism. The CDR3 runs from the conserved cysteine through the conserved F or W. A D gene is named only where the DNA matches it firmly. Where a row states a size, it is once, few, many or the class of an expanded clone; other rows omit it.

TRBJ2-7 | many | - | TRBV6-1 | CASSSPSYEQYF | TGTGCCAGCAGTTCACCGTCCTACGAGCAGTACTTC
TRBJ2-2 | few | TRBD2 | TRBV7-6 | CASSSLLSGMGTGELFF | TGTGCCAGCAGCTCCCTTCTTAGCGGGATGGGCACCGGGGAGCTGTTTTTT
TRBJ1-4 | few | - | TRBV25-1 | CASSERRGLGEKLFF | TGTGCCAGCAGTGAAAGGCGAGGCCTGGGGGAAAAACTGTTTTTT
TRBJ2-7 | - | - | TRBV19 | CANPTGLPEQYF | TGTGCCAACCCGACAGGCCTCCCCGAGCAGTACTTC
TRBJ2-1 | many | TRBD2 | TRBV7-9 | CASSQGAGGNNEQFF | TGTGCCAGCAGCCAGGGAGCGGGGGGCAACAATGAGCAGTTCTTC
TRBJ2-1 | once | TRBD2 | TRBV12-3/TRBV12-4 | CASSRGLADSYNEQFF | TGTGCCAGCAGCCGTGGACTAGCGGACTCCTACAATGAGCAGTTCTTC
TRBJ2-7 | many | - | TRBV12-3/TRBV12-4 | CASPRRTIGTYEQYF | TGTGCCAGCCCCCGGCGGACAATCGGGACCTACGAGCAGTACTTC
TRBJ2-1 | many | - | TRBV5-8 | CASSLALERNEQFF | TGTGCCAGCAGCTTGGCTCTAGAGAGGAATGAGCAGTTCTTC
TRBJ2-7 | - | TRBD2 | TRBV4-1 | CASSQGIGLAGGPYEQYF | TGCGCCAGCAGCCAAGGTATAGGACTAGCGGGAGGACCCTACGAGCAGTACTTC
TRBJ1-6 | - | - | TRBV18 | CASSPQEIGAYNSPLHF | TGTGCCAGCTCACCACAGGAAATAGGCGCCTATAATTCACCCCTCCACTTT
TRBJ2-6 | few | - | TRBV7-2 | CASSRQVSGANVLTF | TGTGCCAGCAGCCGACAGGTTTCTGGGGCCAACGTCCTGACTTTC
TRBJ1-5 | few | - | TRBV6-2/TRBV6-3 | CASSYNRGNQPQHF | TGTGCCAGCAGTTATAACAGGGGCAATCAGCCCCAGCATTTT
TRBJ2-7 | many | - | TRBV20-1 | CSASSGGSYEQYF | TGCAGTGCTAGCAGCGGCGGGTCCTACGAGCAGTACTTC
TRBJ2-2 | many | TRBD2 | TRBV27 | CASATGTSSRTGELFF | TGTGCCAGCGCTACTGGGACTAGCTCCAGGACCGGGGAGCTGTTTTTT
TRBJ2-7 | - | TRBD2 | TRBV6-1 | CASSGTSGYTYEQYF | TGTGCCAGCAGCGGGACTAGCGGGTATACCTACGAGCAGTACTTC
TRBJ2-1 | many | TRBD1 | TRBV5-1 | CASSFTGTGTTEQFF | TGCGCCAGCAGCTTTACCGGGACAGGGACCACTGAGCAGTTCTTC
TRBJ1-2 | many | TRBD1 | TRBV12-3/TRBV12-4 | CASSFTGGHYTF | TGTGCCAGCAGTTTTACAGGGGGACACTACACCTTC
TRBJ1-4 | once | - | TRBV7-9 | CASSLGWGATNEKLFF | TGTGCCAGCAGCTTAGGTTGGGGGGCGACTAATGAAAAACTGTTTTTT
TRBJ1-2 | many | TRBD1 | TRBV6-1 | CASRLLDGTGGDYTF | TGTGCCAGCAGATTACTGGACGGGACAGGGGGCGACTACACCTTC
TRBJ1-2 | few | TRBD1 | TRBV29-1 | CSVLTGGYGYTF | TGCAGCGTCCTGACAGGGGGCTATGGCTACACCTTC
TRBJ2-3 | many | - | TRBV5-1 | CASSLGTDGSSDTQYF | TGCGCCAGCAGCTTGGGGACGGACGGGAGTTCAGATACGCAGTATTTT
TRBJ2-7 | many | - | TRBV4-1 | CATRGGRGSYEQYF | TGCGCCACGAGGGGCGGGCGGGGTTCCTACGAGCAGTACTTC
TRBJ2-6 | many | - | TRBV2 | CASVKGISGANVLTF | TGTGCCAGCGTCAAAGGTATATCTGGGGCCAACGTCCTGACTTTC
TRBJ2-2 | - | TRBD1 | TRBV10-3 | CAINRQGTGELFF | TGTGCCATTAACAGACAGGGCACCGGGGAGCTGTTTTTT
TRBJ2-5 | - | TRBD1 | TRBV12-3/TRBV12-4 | CASSLGSGGPQETQYF | TGTGCCAGCAGTTTAGGGTCAGGGGGCCCCCAAGAGACCCAGTACTTC
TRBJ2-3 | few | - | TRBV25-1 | CASSSSTSWLVTDTQYF | TGTGCCAGCAGTAGCTCGACGTCCTGGTTAGTCACAGATACGCAGTATTTT
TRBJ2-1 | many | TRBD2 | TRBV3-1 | CASSRTSGYSYNEQFF | TGTGCCAGCAGCCGAACTAGCGGATACTCCTACAATGAGCAGTTCTTC
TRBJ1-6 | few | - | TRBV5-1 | CASSFRSSYNSPLHF | TGCGCCAGCAGTTTTCGGAGCTCCTATAATTCACCCCTCCACTTT
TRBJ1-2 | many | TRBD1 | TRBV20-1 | CSARGRDRGLYGYTF | TGCAGTGCTAGAGGCCGGGACAGGGGGCTTTATGGCTACACCTTC
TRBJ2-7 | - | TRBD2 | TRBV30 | CAWSYSGSRSYEQYF | TGTGCCTGGAGTTATAGCGGGTCTCGCTCCTACGAGCAGTACTTC
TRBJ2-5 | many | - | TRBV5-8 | CASSRAGPATGAQYF | TGTGCCAGCAGTCGTGCCGGGCCCGCGACCGGGGCCCAGTACTTC
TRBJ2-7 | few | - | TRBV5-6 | CASSKEGGTYEQYF | TGTGCCAGCAGCAAGGAGGGGGGGACCTACGAGCAGTACTTC
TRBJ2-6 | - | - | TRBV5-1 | CADRDSGANVLTF | TGCGCGGACCGAGACTCTGGGGCCAACGTCCTGACTTTC
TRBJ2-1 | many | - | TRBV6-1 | CASKSGVPPAYNEQFF | TGTGCCAGCAAAAGTGGAGTCCCTCCCGCCTACAATGAGCAGTTCTTC
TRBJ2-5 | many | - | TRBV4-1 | CASSQGAGTVKTQYF | TGCGCCAGCAGCCAAGGGGCCGGGACGGTAAAGACCCAGTACTTC
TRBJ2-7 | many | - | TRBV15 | CATSRLPDIGSYEQYF | TGTGCCACCAGCAGATTGCCTGATATCGGGTCCTACGAGCAGTACTTC
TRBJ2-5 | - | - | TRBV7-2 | CASSLGVAGPQYF | TGTGCCAGCAGCTTAGGAGTAGCAGGGCCCCAGTACTTC
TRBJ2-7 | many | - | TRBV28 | CASSLVSGFDYEQYF | TGTGCCAGCAGTTTGGTATCGGGGTTTGACTACGAGCAGTACTTC
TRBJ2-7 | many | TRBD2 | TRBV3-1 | CASSSDRTSGRNEQYF | TGTGCCAGCAGCTCGGACCGGACTAGCGGGAGGAACGAGCAGTACTTC
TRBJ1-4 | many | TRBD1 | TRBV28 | CASSHLAGGLGEKLFF | TGTGCCAGCAGCCACCTTGCAGGGGGGCTGGGTGAAAAACTGTTTTTT
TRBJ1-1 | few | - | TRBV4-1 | CASSQVNQEPVVDFF | TGCGCCAGCAGCCAAGTTAATCAAGAACCAGTCGTGGATTTCTTT
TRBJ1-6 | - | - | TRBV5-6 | CASSLVAPMNSPLHF | TGTGCCAGCAGCTTGGTCGCCCCAATGAATTCACCCCTCCACTTT
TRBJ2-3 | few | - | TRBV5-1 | CASSIESYTQYF | TGCGCCAGCAGCATTGAGAGTTATACGCAGTATTTT
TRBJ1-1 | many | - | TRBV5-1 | CASSLTQGYTNEAFF | TGCGCCAGCAGCCTTACGCAGGGCTACACTAATGAAGCTTTCTTT
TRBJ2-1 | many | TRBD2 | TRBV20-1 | CSAIGGVNEQFF | TGCAGTGCCATTGGGGGGGTGAATGAGCAGTTCTTC
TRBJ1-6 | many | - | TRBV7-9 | CASSRDGNSPLHF | TGTGCCAGCAGCCGGGACGGAAATTCACCCCTCCACTTT
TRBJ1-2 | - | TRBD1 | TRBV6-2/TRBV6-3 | CASSYSTGKERKDGYTF | TGTGCCAGCAGTTACTCGACAGGGAAGGAACGGAAAGATGGCTACACCTTC
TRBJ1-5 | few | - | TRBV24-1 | CATSDSGTSQPQHF | TGTGCCACCAGTGATTCCGGGACGTCCCAGCCCCAGCATTTT
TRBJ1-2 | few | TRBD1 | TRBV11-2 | CASSPGTGGSNGYTF | TGTGCCAGCAGCCCCGGGACAGGGGGCTCGAATGGCTACACCTTC
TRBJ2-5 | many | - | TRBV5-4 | CASSLRGLQETQYF | TGTGCCAGCAGCTTACGGGGTCTTCAGGAGACCCAGTACTTC
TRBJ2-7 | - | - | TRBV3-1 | CASSHSGLYEQYF | TGTGCCAGCAGCCACAGCGGGCTTTACGAGCAGTACTTC
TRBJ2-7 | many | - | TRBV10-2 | CASSEGGDYEQYF | TGCGCCAGCAGTGAGGGAGGGGACTACGAGCAGTACTTC
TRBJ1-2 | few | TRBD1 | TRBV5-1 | CASSPAAGTGAPETF | TGCGCCAGCAGCCCGGCCGCGGGGACAGGGGCGCCGGAGACCTTC
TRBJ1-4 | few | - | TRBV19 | CASSFLATNEKLFF | TGTGCCAGTAGTTTTCTTGCAACTAATGAAAAACTGTTTTTT